This T cell receptor beta chain was sequenced for a study of blood T cell repertoires in COVID-19. This CDR3 is 12 amino acids long. CDR1 and CDR2 (germline): SQVTM, ANQGSEA. Trimming removed 1 base at V and 6 bases at J, with 9 bases between. Original methodology: Using reference gene primer amplification, nucleated cell counts were estimated. TCRdb keeps only in-frame clones here, not all; method: immunoSEQ multiplex PCR. The DNA gave D and trimming, while V, J and clone size come from that table. The data contain 100,000 to 150,000 clones, 82% of them singletons. This clone showed up just once. This chain connects TRBV29-1 to TRBJ1-2; no clear D. The origin of this receptor is a woman between 65 and 79 years old with acute or convalescent COVID-19. The sequencing sample was made of peripheral blood. The CDR3 region has the DNA TGCAGCGTTGAAGTTCAGTCTGATGGCTACACCTTC. Its translation: CSVEVQSDGYTF.